The rows below give T cell receptor beta chains drawn from one sample of a study of tumor-infiltrating lymphocytes in oesophageal squamous cell carcinoma. TCRdb itself ran the PCR reads through MiXCR, one entry per CDR3 protein. The sample consists of about 13,000 distinct CDR3 sequences, roughly 51% of them appearing once. The sequenced sample was blood. These receptors originate from a female donor with esophageal squamous cell carcinoma. The CDR3 runs from the conserved cysteine through the conserved F or W. A D gene is named only where the DNA matches it firmly. Clone size appears in some rows only: once, few, many, or a class for an expanded clone.

medium-sized	TRBV11-1	TRBD1	TRBJ2-1	CASSLGRGGFYNEQFF	TGTGCCAGCAGCCTGGGCCGAGGGGGCTTCTACAATGAGCAGTTCTTC
.	TRBV28	TRBD1	TRBJ1-2	CASSFLVSGKGAYTF	TGTGCCAGCAGTTTTTTGGTCTCAGGGAAGGGGGCCTACACCTTC
.	TRBV7-3	TRBD2	TRBJ2-7	CASSSRTSGRYEQYF	TGTGCCAGCAGCTCCCGGACTAGCGGGAGGTACGAGCAGTACTTC
.	TRBV2	.	TRBJ2-3	CASRLVFDTQYF	TGTGCCAGCAGACTAGTCTTCGATACGCAGTATTTT
many	TRBV5-5	TRBD1	TRBJ2-5	CASSTDRGYRTQYF	TGTGCCAGCAGCACGGACAGGGGCTATAGGACCCAGTACTTC
many	TRBV5-1	TRBD2	TRBJ2-5	CASSNTGTSEETQYF	TGCGCCAGCAGCAACACCGGGACTAGCGAAGAGACCCAGTACTTC
.	TRBV9	TRBD2	TRBJ2-1	CASSVGLAYEQFF	TGTGCCAGCAGCGTAGGACTAGCCTATGAGCAGTTCTTC
many	TRBV2	.	TRBJ1-4	CASKPSRGNEKLFF	TGTGCCAGCAAGCCTTCGAGGGGGAATGAAAAACTGTTTTTT
few	TRBV7-3	.	TRBJ2-1	CASSLRWTSGEQFF	TGTGCCAGCAGCTTAAGGTGGACGTCGGGTGAGCAGTTCTTC
.	TRBV7-6	.	TRBJ2-1	CASSLVGQGEQFF	TGTGCTAGCAGCTTAGTAGGACAAGGGGAGCAGTTCTTC
.	TRBV6-6	TRBD1	TRBJ1-2	CASSRTGANYGYTF	TGTGCCAGCAGCCGGACAGGGGCTAACTATGGCTACACCTTC
.	TRBV7-2	TRBD2	TRBJ2-4	CASSLDSRLAGNIQYF	TGTGCCAGCAGCTTAGATAGTAGGCTAGCGGGAAACATTCAGTACTTC
once	TRBV7-4	.	TRBJ2-7	CASSSGGSGTDPYEQYF	TGTGCCAGCAGCTCAGGGGGGTCCGGGACTGACCCCTACGAGCAGTACTTC
.	TRBV11-2	.	TRBJ1-1	CATDRSKNTEAFF	TGTGCCACCGATCGAAGCAAGAACACTGAAGCTTTCTTT
few	TRBV6-1	TRBD1	TRBJ2-7	CASSKQGARRVEQYF	TGTGCCAGCAGTAAACAGGGGGCGCGGCGAGTCGAGCAGTACTTC
.	TRBV10-3	.	TRBJ2-5	CAISDRGAETQYF	TGTGCCATCAGTGATCGGGGGGCTGAGACCCAGTACTTC
.	TRBV5-6	.	TRBJ2-6	CASSLGSTGYHSGANVLTF	TGTGCCAGCAGCTTGGGTTCTACAGGGTATCACTCTGGGGCCAACGTCCTGACTTTC
.	TRBV24-1	TRBD1	TRBJ2-5	CATSDSTGGWSEETQYF	TGTGCCACCAGTGATTCGACAGGGGGATGGTCCGAAGAGACCCAGTACTTC
.	TRBV7-6	TRBD1	TRBJ1-6	CASSLGQAGSPLHF	TGTGCTAGCAGCTTAGGACAGGCCGGGTCACCCCTCCACTTT
.	TRBV11-2	.	TRBJ2-5	CASSSPSLTGYETQYF	TGTGCCAGCAGCTCCCCATCCTTAACAGGGTACGAGACCCAGTACTTC
.	TRBV10-2	.	TRBJ2-5	CASSESRQLMETQYF	TGCGCCAGCAGTGAATCGCGGCAGCTGATGGAGACCCAGTACTTC
.	TRBV28	.	TRBJ2-7	CASGTSETYEQYF	TGTGCCAGCGGGACAAGTGAAACCTACGAGCAGTACTTC
.	TRBV7-2	TRBD2	TRBJ2-7	CASSLAAGWGLGFEQYF	TGTGCCAGCAGCTTAGCCGCAGGTTGGGGACTAGGGTTCGAGCAGTACTTC
few	TRBV7-2	.	TRBJ2-2	CASSSLQGSSGELFF	TGTGCCAGCAGCTCCTTGCAGGGTAGTTCCGGGGAGCTGTTTTTT
many	TRBV6-1	.	TRBJ1-2	CASSYSPTGNPYTF	TGTGCCAGCAGTTATTCCCCTACCGGCAACCCCTACACCTTC
many	TRBV5-5	.	TRBJ1-1	CASSLDLNTEAFF	TGTGCCAGCAGCTTGGACTTGAACACTGAAGCTTTCTTT
medium-sized	TRBV25-1	.	TRBJ2-5	CASSLLSGETQYF	TGTGCCAGCAGTTTACTCTCGGGCGAGACCCAGTACTTC
.	TRBV7-6	.	TRBJ2-7	CASSLETEGRNPYEQYF	TGTGCCAGCAGCTTAGAGACGGAGGGGAGGAACCCCTACGAGCAGTACTTC
medium-sized	TRBV7-9	.	TRBJ2-7	CASSLGGGAYEQYF	TGTGCCAGCAGCTTAGGCGGCGGAGCCTACGAGCAGTACTTC
.	TRBV12-5	.	TRBJ1-2	CASGLVLLPDYFVPAAAKDYGYTF	TGTGCTAGTGGTTTGGTATTGCTTCCGGACTACTTTGTGCCCGCCGCGGCCAAGGACTATGGCTACACCTTC